These T cell receptor beta chains were read from a single sample in a study of PD-L1 blockade in urothelial cancer. TCRdb keeps only in-frame clones here, not all; method: immunoSEQ multiplex PCR. This table holds about 74,000 clones, about 90% found once. The sequences come from PBMCs, collected around atezolizumab (anti-PD-L1) treatment. The receptors were gathered from a man between 65 and 80 years old with urothelial cancer. Each CDR3 is given with its conserved first and last residue. Fields, in order: clone size, V gene, J gene, D gene, CDR3 protein. A D gene is named only where the DNA matches it firmly. Clone size is given for some rows only: seen once, a few or many times, or a class if the clone is expanded.

size: -; V: TRBV9; J: TRBJ2-3; D: TRBD2; CDR3: CASSVAGGIQLSTDTQYF
size: -; V: TRBV19; J: TRBJ2-7; D: TRBD2; CDR3: CASSFTGTSVYEQYF
size: -; V: TRBV6-6; J: TRBJ1-1; D: -; CDR3: CASSYQFEAFF
size: -; V: TRBV6-5; J: TRBJ2-1; D: TRBD2; CDR3: CASSWGLDNEQFF
size: -; V: TRBV18; J: TRBJ2-4; D: -; CDR3: CASSPWDGGGKNIQYF
size: few; V: TRBV6-5; J: TRBJ2-7; D: -; CDR3: CASSSAAGVTYEQYF
size: -; V: TRBV10-3; J: TRBJ2-7; D: TRBD2; CDR3: CASQPGLAYEQYF
size: -; V: TRBV5-4; J: TRBJ2-3; D: TRBD1; CDR3: CASSFGTGTTDTQYF
size: -; V: TRBV5-1; J: TRBJ2-3; D: -; CDR3: CASSLVANTDTQYF
size: -; V: TRBV5-5; J: TRBJ1-4; D: -; CDR3: CASSLGQNNEKLFF
size: -; V: TRBV6-1; J: TRBJ2-5; D: -; CDR3: CASSDGLSPGTQYF
size: -; V: TRBV5-1; J: TRBJ1-2; D: -; CDR3: CASSLTVSANYGYTF
size: -; V: TRBV10-3; J: TRBJ1-1; D: -; CDR3: CAISQGNTEAFF
size: once; V: TRBV6-5; J: TRBJ1-2; D: -; CDR3: CASSYSTGNYGYTF
size: -; V: TRBV19; J: TRBJ2-3; D: -; CDR3: CASRGPSDTQYF
size: -; V: TRBV19; J: TRBJ2-1; D: TRBD1; CDR3: CASSINGAGQAVNEQFF
size: -; V: TRBV10-3; J: TRBJ2-1; D: -; CDR3: CAISEREFSYNEQFF
size: -; V: TRBV28; J: TRBJ2-5; D: -; CDR3: CASSLPTVAATQYF
size: -; V: TRBV4-1; J: TRBJ1-1; D: TRBD1; CDR3: CASSWRQGYTEAFF
size: once; V: TRBV27; J: TRBJ2-1; D: TRBD1; CDR3: CASRNPGTGGNEQFF
size: -; V: TRBV6-1; J: TRBJ2-7; D: TRBD1; CDR3: CASSEAGTGGLLIYEQYF
size: -; V: TRBV2; J: TRBJ2-7; D: TRBD2; CDR3: CASARKGLAGVYEQYF
size: -; V: TRBV9; J: TRBJ2-7; D: -; CDR3: CASSEPPEGEQYF
size: -; V: TRBV5-1; J: TRBJ2-7; D: TRBD2; CDR3: CASSRPGTSGNEQYF
size: -; V: TRBV21-1; J: TRBJ2-7; D: -; CDR3: CASSYYYEQYF
size: -; V: TRBV18; J: TRBJ2-1; D: -; CDR3: CASSPMALTVGNNEQFF
size: -; V: TRBV30; J: TRBJ2-3; D: -; CDR3: CAGSRADTQYF
size: -; V: TRBV6-4; J: TRBJ2-7; D: TRBD2; CDR3: CASSDSRTSGSADEQYF
size: -; V: TRBV15; J: TRBJ1-5; D: -; CDR3: CATSAGTERTTIPQPQHF
size: -; V: TRBV30; J: TRBJ1-3; D: TRBD1; CDR3: CAWSNGQGRVGNTIYF
size: once; V: TRBV19; J: TRBJ2-7; D: TRBD2; CDR3: CASSVGLAGFAYEQYF
size: -; V: TRBV5-1; J: TRBJ2-2; D: -; CDR3: CASRHSGENTGELFF
size: -; V: TRBV6-1; J: TRBJ2-4; D: -; CDR3: CASSDRGLSPLLF
size: -; V: TRBV5-1; J: TRBJ2-1; D: -; CDR3: CARPQAGTFYNEQFF
size: once; V: TRBV28; J: TRBJ2-7; D: TRBD2; CDR3: CASRALSGGNYEQYF
size: -; V: TRBV27; J: TRBJ1-2; D: TRBD1; CDR3: CASSSSTGSYAGYTF
size: -; V: TRBV6-6; J: TRBJ2-1; D: TRBD2; CDR3: CASSPQGLAGEEQFF
size: -; V: TRBV7-8; J: TRBJ1-4; D: -; CDR3: CASSLVGGALIGEKLFF
size: -; V: TRBV2; J: TRBJ2-7; D: -; CDR3: CASNRISYEQYF
size: -; V: TRBV9; J: TRBJ2-3; D: TRBD2; CDR3: CASSVDSGRPDTQYF
size: -; V: TRBV15; J: TRBJ1-4; D: TRBD1; CDR3: CATSTTGGNEKLFF
size: -; V: TRBV10-3; J: TRBJ1-1; D: -; CDR3: CAIEEGKGAEAFF
size: -; V: TRBV18; J: TRBJ2-7; D: -; CDR3: CASSGPGYEQYF
size: -; V: TRBV2; J: TRBJ2-1; D: TRBD2; CDR3: CASSEGGPGGSEQFF
size: -; V: TRBV19; J: TRBJ1-5; D: -; CDR3: CASSIQGLGQPQHF
size: -; V: TRBV4-1; J: TRBJ1-2; D: -; CDR3: CASSQDYSRGYTF
size: -; V: TRBV6-5; J: TRBJ1-2; D: -; CDR3: CASSYSPQGPHYGYTF
size: few; V: TRBV5-1; J: TRBJ1-1; D: -; CDR3: CASSFGDNEAFF
size: once; V: TRBV7-8; J: TRBJ1-2; D: TRBD1; CDR3: CASSGQGSYGYTF
size: -; V: TRBV6-5; J: TRBJ1-4; D: -; CDR3: CASSLGGSNEKLFF
size: once; V: TRBV7-3; J: TRBJ1-1; D: TRBD1; CDR3: CASSSQGGTEAFF
size: -; V: TRBV27; J: TRBJ2-2; D: TRBD1; CDR3: CASSLGTGGIIFGTGELFF
size: -; V: TRBV5-1; J: TRBJ2-1; D: TRBD1; CDR3: CASSLEGQTMTQFF